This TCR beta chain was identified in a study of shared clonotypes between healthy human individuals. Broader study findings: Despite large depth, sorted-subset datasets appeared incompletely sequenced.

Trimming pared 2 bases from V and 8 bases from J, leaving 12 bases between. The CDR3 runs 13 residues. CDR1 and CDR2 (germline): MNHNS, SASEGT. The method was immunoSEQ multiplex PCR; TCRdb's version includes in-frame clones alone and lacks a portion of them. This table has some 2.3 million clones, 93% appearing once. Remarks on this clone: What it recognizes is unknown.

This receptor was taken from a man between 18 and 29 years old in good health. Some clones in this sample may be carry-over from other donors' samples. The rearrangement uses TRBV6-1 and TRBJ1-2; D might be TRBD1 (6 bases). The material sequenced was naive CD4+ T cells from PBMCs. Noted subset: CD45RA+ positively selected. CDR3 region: CASSEMDRWGYTF. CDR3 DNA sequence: TGTGCCAGCAGTGAAATGGACAGATGGGGCTACACCTTC.